Sequencing of this T cell receptor (beta chain) was carried out in a study of blood T cells in healthy people across ages. Combining a sample-barcoded 5' primer with a J-beta primer mix, a second PCR ran for about 7 to 11 cycles. A template-switch adaptor with 12 random nucleotides tagged each cDNA molecule. TCRdb independently ran MiXCR on the 5' RACE reads; one entry per CDR3 protein. The sample lists about 730,000 distinct CDR3 sequences; approximately 43% were seen once. There are many counts of this clonotype. Germline CDR1 ENHRY, CDR2 SYGVKD. This CDR3 is built from 12 residues. J lost 9 bases, V lost 8 bases, and 4 bases had no gene match.

This receptor was identified in a woman aged 55-70 years in good health. The chain combines TRBV10-3 with TRBJ2-1, with 10 nucleotides matching TRBD2. Sequencing was performed on blood. CDR3 residues: CAIGGTSAEQFF. DNA of the CDR3: TGTGCCATCGGGGGGACTAGCGCTGAGCAGTTCTTC.